This T cell receptor (beta chain) was identified during a study of high-grade serous ovarian cancer treatment subgroups. Study summary: Samples averaged about 15,000 reads and about 7,100 unique TCR beta rearrangements.

Here immunoSEQ multiplex PCR was the method, and the copy in TCRdb shows in-frame clones only, minus some. The data show about 4,800 clones, with roughly 80% seen just once and around 9.7% held by the top ten. Tumor tissue was taken before any definitive surgery or chemotherapy was given. The CDR3 length is 17 residues. Germline CDR1 and CDR2: SGHRS and YFSETQ. V was pared by 2 bases and J by 0 bases, with 7 bases of the junction left unmatched. Sequenced sample: tumor tissue. This sequence joins TRBV5-1 and TRBJ2-2; the match to TRBD1 covers 7 bases. This clonotype originated in a human donor with high-grade serous ovarian cancer. The CDR3 reads CASSLSRTGTNTGELFF. CDR3 coding DNA: TGCGCCAGCAGCTTAAGTCGGACAGGAACGAACACCGGGGAGCTGTTTTTT.